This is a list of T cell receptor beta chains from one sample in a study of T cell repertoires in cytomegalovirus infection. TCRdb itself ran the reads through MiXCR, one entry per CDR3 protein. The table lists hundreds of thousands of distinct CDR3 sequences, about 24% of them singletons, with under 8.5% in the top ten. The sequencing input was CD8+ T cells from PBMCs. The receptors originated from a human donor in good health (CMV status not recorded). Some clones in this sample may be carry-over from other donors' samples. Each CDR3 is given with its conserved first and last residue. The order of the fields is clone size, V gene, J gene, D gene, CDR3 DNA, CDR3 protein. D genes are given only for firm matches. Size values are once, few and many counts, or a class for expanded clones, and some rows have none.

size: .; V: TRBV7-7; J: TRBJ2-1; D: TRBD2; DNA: TGTGCTAGCAGCCGTTATAGCGGGGGGCCTGAAAATGAGCAGTTCTTC; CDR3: CASSRYSGGPENEQFF
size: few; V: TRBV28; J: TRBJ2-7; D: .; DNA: TGTGCCAGCAGTGCGAACCTCCCGGGACTTTCCTACGAGCAGTACTTC; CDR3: CASSANLPGLSYEQYF
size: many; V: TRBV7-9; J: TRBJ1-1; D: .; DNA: TGTGCCAGCAGCTTAGCACAGCTGAACACTGAAGCTTTCTTT; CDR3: CASSLAQLNTEAFF
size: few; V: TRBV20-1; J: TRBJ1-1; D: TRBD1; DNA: TGCAGTGCTACTCCTTTGACAGGGGGCTGGAACACTGAAGCTTTCTTT; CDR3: CSATPLTGGWNTEAFF
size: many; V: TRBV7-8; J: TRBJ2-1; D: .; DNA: TGTGCCAGCAGCTTACGATTCGGGTCCTCCTACAATGAGCAGTTCTTC; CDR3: CASSLRFGSSYNEQFF
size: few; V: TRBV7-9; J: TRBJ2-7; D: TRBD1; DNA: TGTGCCAGCAGCCCAGACAGGGACGAGCAGTACTTC; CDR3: CASSPDRDEQYF
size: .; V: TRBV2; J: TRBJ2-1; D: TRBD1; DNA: TGTGCCAGCAGTTACAGGGGGCTTGACTCCTACAATGAGCAGTTCTTC; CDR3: CASSYRGLDSYNEQFF
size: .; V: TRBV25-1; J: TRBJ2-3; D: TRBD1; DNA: TGTGCCAGCAGGGGACAGGTGCAGTCCACAGATACGCAGTATTTT; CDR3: CASRGQVQSTDTQYF
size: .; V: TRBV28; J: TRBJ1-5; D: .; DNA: TGTGCCAGCAGTTCGCGGGGAGTAGGGCCCCAGCATTTT; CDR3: CASSSRGVGPQHF
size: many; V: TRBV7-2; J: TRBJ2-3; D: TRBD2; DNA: TGTGCCAGCAGCTTATTCCGCACTAGCGGGGGGGCGGCAGATACGCAGTATTTT; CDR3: CASSLFRTSGGAADTQYF
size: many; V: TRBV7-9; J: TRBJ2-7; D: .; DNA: TGTGCCACCCGGGGAAACAGCTACGAGCAGTACTTC; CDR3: CATRGNSYEQYF
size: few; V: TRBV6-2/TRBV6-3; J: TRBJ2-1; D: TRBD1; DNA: TGTGCCAGCAGTTACTCGATCCAGGGGGCCTACAATGAGCAGTTCTTC; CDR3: CASSYSIQGAYNEQFF
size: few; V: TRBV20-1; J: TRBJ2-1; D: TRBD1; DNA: TGCAGTGCCATAGCTAGCCCGGGACAGGGACTTTACAATGAGCAGTTCTTC; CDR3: CSAIASPGQGLYNEQFF
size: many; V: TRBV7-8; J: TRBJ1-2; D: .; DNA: TGTGCCAGCAGCTTAGTGCCAGTTAGGGGCTACACCTTC; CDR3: CASSLVPVRGYTF
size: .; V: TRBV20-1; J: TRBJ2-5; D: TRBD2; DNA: TGCAGTGGAATCGGACTAGCGGGGAGGCAAGAGACCCAGTACTTC; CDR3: CSGIGLAGRQETQYF
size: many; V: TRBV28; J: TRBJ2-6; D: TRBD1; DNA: TGTGCCAGCAGTTCCAGGAGACAGGGGACTTATCTTAGGGCCAACGTCCTGACTTTC; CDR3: CASSSRRQGTYLRANVLTF
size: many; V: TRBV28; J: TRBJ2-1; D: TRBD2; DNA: TGTGCCAGCAGCCGACTAGCGGGGGGCCCGTACAATGAGCAGTTCTTC; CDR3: CASSRLAGGPYNEQFF
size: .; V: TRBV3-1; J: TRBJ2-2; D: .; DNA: TGTGCCAGCAAGGGGGCGAACACCGGGGAGCTGTTTTTT; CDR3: CASKGANTGELFF
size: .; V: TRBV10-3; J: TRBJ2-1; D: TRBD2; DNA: TGTGCCATCAATGGACTAGCGGGGGCCCGGGCCAATGAGCAGTTCTTC; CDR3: CAINGLAGARANEQFF
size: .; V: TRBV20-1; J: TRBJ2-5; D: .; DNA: TGCAGTGCTAGAGATAGGAGTTCAGGGGTGCGAGGAGAGACCCAGTACTTC; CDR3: CSARDRSSGVRGETQYF
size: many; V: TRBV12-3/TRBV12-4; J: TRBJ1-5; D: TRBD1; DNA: TGTGCCAGCAGTCCTGGGACAGGGGTAGATCAGCCCCAGCATTTT; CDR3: CASSPGTGVDQPQHF
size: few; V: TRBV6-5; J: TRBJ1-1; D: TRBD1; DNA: TGTGCCAGCAGTTACTCGAATACAGGGGATGAAGCTTTCTTT; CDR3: CASSYSNTGDEAFF
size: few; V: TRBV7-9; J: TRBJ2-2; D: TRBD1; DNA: TGTGCCAGCAGCCGGACAGGGCAGAACACCGGGGAGCTGTTTTTT; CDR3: CASSRTGQNTGELFF
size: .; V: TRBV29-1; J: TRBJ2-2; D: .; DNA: TGCAGCGTTGAACCAGGGAGCACCGGGGAGCTGTTTTTT; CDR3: CSVEPGSTGELFF
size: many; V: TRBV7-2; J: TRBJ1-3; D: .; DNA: TGTGCCAGCAGCCTGGAACCGGGCTATTACTCTGGAAACACCATATATTTT; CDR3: CASSLEPGYYSGNTIYF
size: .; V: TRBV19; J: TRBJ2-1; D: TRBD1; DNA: TGTGCCAGTGCGTCCCGGGACAGAAATAGCTCCTACAATGAGCAGTTCTTC; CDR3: CASASRDRNSSYNEQFF
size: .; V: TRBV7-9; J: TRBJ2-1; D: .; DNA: TGTGCCAGCAGCCCGAGTGCAGGGCCTGATGAGCAGTTCTTC; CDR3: CASSPSAGPDEQFF
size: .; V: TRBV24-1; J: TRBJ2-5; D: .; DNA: TGTGCCACCAGTGATTTCAAAGAGACCCAGTACTTC; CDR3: CATSDFKETQYF
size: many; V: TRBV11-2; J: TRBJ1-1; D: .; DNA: TGTGCCAGCAGCCCCACGGGGTTGAGCTTTATGAACACTGAAGCTTTCTTT; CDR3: CASSPTGLSFMNTEAFF